The clone carrying this T cell receptor (beta chain) was detected ten times or more. Antigen unknown. This specimen comes from a study of CD8 T cells in ankylosing spondylitis. The CDR3 totals 14 residues. V shed 0 bases and J shed 3 bases, with 9 bases lying between them. The germline gives CDR1 SGHRS, CDR2 YFSETQ. TCRdb reprocessed the 5' RACE reads with MiXCR, giving one entry per CDR3 protein. The data contain 500,000 to 650,000 distinct CDR3 sequences, over 4% of them singletons. Study-level results: Typical of ankylosing spondylitis blood, it appeared, was a TCR beta motif of eight highly homologous variants.

Sample: blood, either unsorted or a sorted T cell fraction (not recorded which). This receptor was taken from a male donor with ankylosing spondylitis. The chain couples TRBV5-1 to TRBJ1-1; no firm D call. The CDR3 protein is CASSLGAAYTEAFF. The CDR3 bases are TGCGCCAGCAGCTTGGGAGCGGCTTACACTGAAGCTTTCTTT.